Each of the 24 T cell receptor beta chains below was sequenced from the same sample in a study of T cell changes during pregnancy in multiple sclerosis. Data came from immunoSEQ multiplex PCR; TCRdb stores just in-frame clones and leaves some out. The table has about 56,000 clones, 90% seen once. Sequenced material: peripheral blood, taken in the first trimester of pregnancy. These receptors were obtained from a female donor in good health, enrolled as a control in a pregnancy study.

This chain links TRBV29-1 with TRBJ2-7, with a possible D match to TRBD1 (6 bases). CDR1 and CDR2 (germline): SQVTM, ANQGSEA. CDR3 length: 11 amino acids. The V end was cut by 7 bases, the J end by 7 bases, with 14 bases between. The CDR3: CSGRDTWEQYF. CDR3 in DNA: TGCAGCGGCCGGGACACCTGGGAGCAGTACTTC.

V usage is TRBV28 and J usage is TRBJ2-6; tentatively, D is TRBD2 (7 bases). This CDR3 spans 16 amino acids. Germline CDR1 and CDR2: MDHEN and SYDVKM. V was clipped by 3 bases and J by 0 bases, with 9 bases between them. The CDR3 nucleotides are TGTGCCAGCAGTTTCGGGGGGCTCTCTGGGGCCAACGTCCTGACTTTC. The encoded protein is CASSFGGLSGANVLTF. Full variable domain (missing parts from reference TRBV28 and TRBJ2-6): DVKVTQSSRYLVKRTGEKVFLECVQDMDHENMFWYRQDPGLGLRLIYFSYDVKMKEKGDIPEGYSVSREKKERFSLILESASTNQTSMYLCASSFGGLSGANVLTFGAGSRLTVL.

The chain recombines TRBV5-4 with TRBJ2-1; 8 bases line up with TRBD2. The length of the CDR3 is 17 residues. CDR1 is SGHNT and CDR2 is YYREEE in the germline V gene (reference sequence). Germline trimming cut 4 bases from V and 4 bases from J; bases unmatched to any gene: 13. The CDR3 loop reads CASSTAGAGGIYNEQFF. The CDR3 nucleotides read TGTGCCAGCAGCACGGCGGGGGCGGGAGGAATATACAATGAGCAGTTCTTC.

J is TRBJ2-1 and V is TRBV29-1, with 9 bases that match TRBD2. V trimming: 5 bases; J trimming: 5 bases; junction bases outside the gene matches: 10. Germline values: CDR1 SQVTM, CDR2 ANQGSEA. CDR3 length: 15 amino acids. The chain's CDR3 is CSVQIGLAGNNEQFF. DNA of the CDR3: TGCAGCGTTCAGATAGGGCTAGCGGGAAACAATGAGCAGTTCTTC.

This chain uses TRBV28 with TRBJ2-5, with TRBD1 identical over 10 bases. Germline V lookup: CDR1 MDHEN, CDR2 SYDVKM. This CDR3 is built from 16 residues. V shed 5 bases, J shed 5 bases, and the junction held 11 bases outside the gene matches. CDR3: CASSPIQGQGIETQYF. For the CDR3, the DNA is TGTGCCAGCAGTCCAATCCAGGGACAGGGGATCGAGACCCAGTACTTC.

This clone showed up just once. The rearrangement joins TRBV6-1 to TRBJ2-7, with 9 bases aligning to TRBD1. The CDR3 has 14 amino acids. Germline CDR1 and CDR2: MNHNS and SASEGT. The trim removed 10 bases at V and 3 bases at J, leaving 10 bases unmatched. The CDR3 coding sequence is TGTGCCACTAAAACCGGGACAGGGAACTACGAGCAGTACTTC. Amino acids: CATKTGTGNYEQYF.

The chain combines TRBV21-1 with TRBJ1-4. TRBV21-1 is a pseudogene segment. The CDR3 has 15 amino acids. The CDR3: CASTPGGAQGEKLFF. In nucleotides, the CDR3 is TGTGCCAGCACCCCGGGGGGGGCTCAGGGTGAAAAACTGTTTTTT.

The chain couples TRBV19 to TRBJ1-2, with 10 nucleotides matching TRBD1. With 5 bases clipped from V and 8 bases from J, the junction kept 11 bases outside the gene matches. CDR1 is LNHDA and CDR2 is SQIVND in the germline V gene (reference sequence). This CDR3 spans 15 amino acids. CDR3 protein: CASSLSPGQGRGYTF. CDR3 coding DNA: TGTGCCAGTAGTCTGTCTCCGGGACAGGGGCGCGGCTACACCTTC.

J is TRBJ2-1 and V is TRBV6-5, with D possibly matching TRBD1 (6 bases). The CDR3 spans 14 residues. The germline V gene encodes CDR1 MNHEY and CDR2 SVGAGI. V was shortened by 10 bases and J by 0 bases, with 13 bases between the two germline ends. In DNA, the CDR3 is TGTGCCACCGCAGGGGCGAGCTCCTACAATGAGCAGTTCTTC. This sequence encodes CATAGASSYNEQFF.

V usage is TRBV6-5 and J usage is TRBJ2-3; D is ambiguous. The length of the CDR3 is 13 residues. Germline CDR1 is MNHEY and CDR2 is SVGAGI. Trimming pared 6 bases from V and 7 bases from J, leaving 14 bases between. CDR3 DNA sequence: TGTGCCAGCAGGCCACCGTCCGGTCATACGCAGTATTTT. Amino acid sequence: CASRPPSGHTQYF.

In regard to this clone: Relative to the germline gene, one junction end is altered; a read error may explain this. The chain couples TRBV2 to TRBJ2-1; possibly TRBD2 for D (5 bases). The germline CDR1 and CDR2 sequences are SNHLY and FYNNEI. The CDR3 length is 11 residues. The CDR3 nucleotides are TGTGCCAGCACGGACGCCTGGTTAGCGCTCTTC. Translation: CASTDAWLALF.

The chain carries TRBV7-8 and TRBJ2-5; TRBD2 aligns across 7 bases. This CDR3 is 17 amino acids long. Losses at the gene ends were 1 base for V and 4 bases for J; bases not matched to a gene: 12. The germline V gene encodes CDR1 SGHVS and CDR2 FQNEAQ. This chain's CDR3 is CASSLGRIRDYRETQYF. The CDR3 DNA follows: TGTGCCAGCAGCTTAGGGCGTATCCGGGACTACAGAGAGACCCAGTACTTC.

V is TRBV15 and J is TRBJ1-5; D unclear. The CDR3 consists of 15 residues. The V gene lost 1 base and the J gene lost 4 bases, with 11 bases spanning the gap. Germline V gene sequence: CDR1 LNHNV, CDR2 YYDKDF (reference sequence). The CDR3 DNA sequence: TGTGCCACCAGCAGAGCCACAGCGGGTAATCAGCCCCAGCATTTT. Protein product: CATSRATAGNQPQHF.

V usage is TRBV5-1 and J usage is TRBJ2-3; a possible D gene is TRBD1 (6 bases). CDR1 is SGHRS, CDR2 YFSETQ, per germline. CDR3 length: 15 residues. V was shortened by 0 bases and J by 6 bases, with 14 bases between the two germline ends. The CDR3 nucleotides read TGCGCCAGCAGCTTGGCCGGGACAATAGCGGATACGCAGTATTTT. Encoded protein: CASSLAGTIADTQYF.

Note on this clone: The junction departs from the called germline gene at one end, perhaps through a read error. The V call is TRBV11-2, the J call TRBJ1-2; tentatively, D is TRBD1 (6 bases). CDR3 length equals 11 residues. Germline loops: CDR1 SGHAT, CDR2 FQNNGV. The CDR3, as DNA: TGTGCCAGCAGCCGAGGGGGTGAGCAGGCCTTC. This codes for CASSRGGEQAF.

The CDR3 DNA is TGTGCCACTCTGGACAGAACCTACGAGCAGTACTTC. As protein: CATLDRTYEQYF. The genes are TRBV10-3 and TRBJ2-7, with D possibly matching TRBD1 (6 bases). The CDR3 extends over 12 amino acids. V was cut by 10 bases and J by 2 bases, with 12 bases left in between. Looked up from germline, CDR1 is ENHRY and CDR2 is SYGVKD.

This clone was seen just once. V gene TRBV28 combines with J gene TRBJ1-1; D is unresolved. The CDR3 covers 13 residues. The V end was cut by 8 bases, the J end by 4 bases, with 14 bases between. Germline CDR1 is MDHEN and CDR2 is SYDVKM. The CDR3 is CASRIMVATEAFF. The CDR3 nucleotides read TGTGCCAGCCGTATTATGGTGGCCACTGAAGCTTTCTTT.

The J gene is TRBJ2-2, the V gene TRBV7-6, with D perhaps matching TRBD2 (6 bases). Trimming stripped 1 base from V and 4 bases from J, with 13 bases between. The CDR3 is 16 amino acids. Germline-derived CDR1 and CDR2 are SGHVS and FNYEAQ. The CDR3 nucleotides read TGTGCCAGCAGCTTAGGTTCGGGACTTTTCACCGGGGAGCTGTTTTTT. Translated, it gives CASSLGSGLFTGELFF.

The J gene is TRBJ2-7, the V gene TRBV14; possible D gene TRBD2, 5 bases. Deletions cut 4 bases from V and 2 bases from J, with 21 bases between. CDR3 length: 17 residues. The germline V gene has CDR1 SGHDN and CDR2 FVKESK. CDR3 protein: CASSPGVGLRVPYEQYF. For the CDR3, the DNA is TGTGCCAGCAGCCCCGGGGTAGGCCTAAGAGTTCCCTACGAGCAGTACTTC.

This clone was seen a handful of times. The rearrangement joins TRBV6-5 to TRBJ2-3, with a possible D match to TRBD2 (6 bases). The CDR3 runs to 15 residues. Between the trimmed V and J ends, which lost 4 bases and 3 bases, there was a span of 14 bases. CDR1 is MNHEY and CDR2 is SVGAGI in the germline V gene. The CDR3 region is CASSWGLERTDTQYF. The CDR3, as DNA: TGTGCCAGCAGTTGGGGACTGGAAAGAACAGATACGCAGTATTTT.

The J gene is TRBJ2-1, the V gene TRBV6-4; the match to TRBD2 covers 14 bases. Germline trimming cut 0 bases from V and 8 bases from J; bases unmatched to any gene: 0. Germline loops: CDR1 MRHNA, CDR2 SNTAGT. This CDR3 comprises 15 residues. The CDR3 loop reads CASSDSTSGGDEQFF. The CDR3 coding sequence is TGTGCCAGCAGTGACTCGACTAGCGGGGGGGATGAGCAGTTCTTC.

This sequence joins TRBV19 and TRBJ1-3; weak D call: TRBD1 (5 bases). Germline V gene data show CDR1 as LNHDA and CDR2 as SQIVND (reference sequence). The CDR3 contains 17 residues. V lost 0 bases to trimming and J lost 2 bases, with 14 bases between them. The CDR3 coding sequence is TGTGCCAGTAGTATAGATCCCTGGGACTCTACTGGAAACACCATATATTTT. It specifies CASSIDPWDSTGNTIYF. Variable domain in full (rest from reference TRBV19 and TRBJ1-3): DGGITQSPKYLFRKEGQNVTLSCEQNLNHDAMYWYRQDPGQGLRLIYYSQIVNDFQKGDIAEGYSVSREKKESFPLTVTSAQKNPTAFYLCASSIDPWDSTGNTIYFGEGSWLTVV.

The chain is built from TRBV10-3 and TRBJ1-1; 8 bases are a match to TRBD1. CDR1 and CDR2 from the germline V gene are ENHRY and SYGVKD. V trimming: 7 bases; J trimming: 11 bases; junction bases outside the gene matches: 15. CDR3 length equals 14 residues. CDR3 bases: TGTGCCATCACTCAGGACAGGGACGAAGGTAAGGCTTTCTTT. Translated, it gives CAITQDRDEGKAFF.

V and J are TRBV19 and TRBJ1-1, with TRBD1 identical over 7 bases. Per germline, CDR1 LNHDA and CDR2 SQIVND (reference sequence). This CDR3 is 12 amino acids long. Unmatched junction bases numbered 5, after V lost 9 bases and J lost 4 bases. Here the CDR3 reads CASQTGSTEAFF. CDR3 nucleotides: TGTGCCAGCCAGACAGGGAGCACTGAAGCTTTCTTT.